The clone carrying this T cell receptor beta chain appeared a single time. This sample is part of a study of blood T cell repertoires in COVID-19. Repertoires were generated with immunoSEQ multiplex PCR, while TCRdb's copy carries only in-frame clones and drops some. The sample lists more than 300,000 clones; about 91% were seen once. A Seattle source enrolled patients during active infection and followed them longitudinally. The material sequenced was peripheral blood. This sequence was found in a woman aged 30 to 39 with COVID-19, enrolled during active disease.

The chain's CDR3 is CAWSRSEASGGALDEQYF. The CDR3 DNA sequence: TGTGCCTGGAGCCGGTCAGAGGCTAGCGGGGGGGCCTTGGACGAGCAGTACTTC. The chain is built from TRBV30 and TRBJ2-7; 12 bases map to TRBD2. CDR1 is GTSNPN, CDR2 SVGIG, per germline (reference sequence). CDR3 length: 18 amino acids. Unmatched junction bases numbered 17, after V lost 3 bases and J lost 5 bases.